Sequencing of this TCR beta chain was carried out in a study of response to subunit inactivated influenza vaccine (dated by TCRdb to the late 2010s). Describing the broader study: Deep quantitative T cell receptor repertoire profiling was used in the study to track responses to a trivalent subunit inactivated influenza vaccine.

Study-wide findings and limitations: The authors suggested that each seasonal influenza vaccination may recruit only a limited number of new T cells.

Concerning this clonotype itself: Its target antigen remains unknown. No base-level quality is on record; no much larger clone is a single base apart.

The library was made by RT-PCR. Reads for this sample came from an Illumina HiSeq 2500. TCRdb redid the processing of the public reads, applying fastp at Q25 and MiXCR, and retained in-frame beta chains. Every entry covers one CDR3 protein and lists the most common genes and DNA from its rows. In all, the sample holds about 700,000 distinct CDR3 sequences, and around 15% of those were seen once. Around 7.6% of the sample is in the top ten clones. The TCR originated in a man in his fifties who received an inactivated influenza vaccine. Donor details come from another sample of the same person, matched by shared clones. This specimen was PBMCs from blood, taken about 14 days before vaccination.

CDR3 protein: CSARRRQETQYF. The DNA is as follows: TGCAGTGCTAGAAGGCGACAGGAGACCCAGTACTTC. In this chain, TRBV20-1 is recombined with TRBJ2-5; a weak D assignment points to TRBD1 (5 bases agree). V lost 2 bases and J lost 5 bases; the stretch between them is 9 bases long. From the cysteine up to the phenylalanine, the CDR3 has a length of 12 residues. Solely the CDR3 DNA is kept, with 36 bases framed from the first base. Sequences DFQATT (CDR1) and SNEGSKA (CDR2) are obtained from the germline V gene (reference sequence).